A single T cell receptor (beta chain) is shown here with its context. As yet, its antigen is unknown. The sample carries other DNA sequences with the same CDR3. This CDR3 is built from 13 residues. Trimming stripped 0 bases from V and 2 bases from J, with 5 bases between. Germline CDR1 reads SGHRS; CDR2 reads YFSETQ. This sample is drawn from a study of cytomegalovirus exposure and HLA in healthy donors. Study-level points and caveats: The authors confirmed in vitro that a few CMV-associated chains were specific for CMV antigens.

The study ran its PCR with 60 Vbeta and 13 Jbeta primers. Profiling relied on immunoSEQ multiplex PCR, and the TCRdb table lists in-frame clones only, not all of them. The data hold about 130,000 clones, with roughly 85% observed a single time. Sequencing was performed on PBMCs. This clonotype was obtained from a woman younger than 45 in good health and CMV-seropositive. V and J are TRBV5-1 and TRBJ2-5; D is ambiguous. The CDR3 is CASSLGQQETQYF. CDR3 DNA sequence: TGCGCCAGCAGCTTGGGGCAACAAGAGACCCAGTACTTC.